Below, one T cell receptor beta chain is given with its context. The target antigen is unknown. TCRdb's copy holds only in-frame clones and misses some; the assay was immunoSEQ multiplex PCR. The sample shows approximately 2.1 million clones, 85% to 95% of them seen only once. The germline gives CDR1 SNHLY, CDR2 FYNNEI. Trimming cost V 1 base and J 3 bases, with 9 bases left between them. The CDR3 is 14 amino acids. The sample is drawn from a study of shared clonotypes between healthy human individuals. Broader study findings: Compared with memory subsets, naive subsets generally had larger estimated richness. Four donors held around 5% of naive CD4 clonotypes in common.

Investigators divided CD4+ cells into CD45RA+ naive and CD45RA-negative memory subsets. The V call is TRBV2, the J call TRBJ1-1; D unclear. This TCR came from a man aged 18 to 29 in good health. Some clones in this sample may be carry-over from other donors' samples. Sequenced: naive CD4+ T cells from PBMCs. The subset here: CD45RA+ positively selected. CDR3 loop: CASSEVSPDTEAFF. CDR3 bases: TGTGCCAGCAGTGAAGTCTCGCCAGACACTGAAGCTTTCTTT.